This is a list of T cell receptor beta chains from one sample in a study of immune evolution from preneoplasia to lung adenocarcinoma. Assay used: immunoSEQ multiplex PCR; TCRdb lists only in-frame clones, some missing. The table includes about 6,600 clones, roughly 85% detected once. Specimen: FFPE invasive lung adenocarcinoma tissue. The receptors shown here come from a person aged 50-75 years with lung adenocarcinoma. Each CDR3 is given with its conserved first and last residue. D genes are given only for firm matches. Part of the rows lack a size; the others show once, few, many or a class for expanded clones.

v_gene	abundance	d_gene	j_gene	CDR3nt	CDR3aa
TRBV2	.	.	TRBJ2-5	TGTGCCAGCAGTGTTCGGGAGGAGACCCAGTACTTC	CASSVREETQYF
TRBV29-1	.	TRBD1	TRBJ1-2	TGCAGCGTTACCGGAGGGGGCGGCTACACCTTC	CSVTGGGGYTF
TRBV25-1	.	TRBD1	TRBJ1-2	TGTGCCAGCAGCGATCGGTGGACAGGGGTCGGCTACACCTTC	CASSDRWTGVGYTF
TRBV7-9	.	TRBD1	TRBJ2-3	TGTGCCAGCAGCTCATGGGACAGTCGAGATACGCAGTATTTT	CASSSWDSRDTQYF
TRBV6-6	.	.	TRBJ2-3	TGTGCCAGCAGTTACTCAGGGGGAGCAGATACGCAGTATTTT	CASSYSGGADTQYF
TRBV2	.	.	TRBJ2-2	TGTGCCAGCAGTGAAGCCGGGGAGCTGTTTTTT	CASSEAGELFF
TRBV7-9	.	TRBD2	TRBJ2-2	TGTGCCAGCAGCTTAGTCTTGGGAGCGGGATGGAACACCGGGGAGCTGTTTTTT	CASSLVLGAGWNTGELFF
TRBV7-2	few	TRBD2	TRBJ2-7	TGTGCCAGCAGCTTCGAGGGACTAGCCAACGAGCAGTACTTC	CASSFEGLANEQYF
TRBV28	.	.	TRBJ2-2	TGTGCTAGCAGCCTCAGGGACACCGGGGAGCTGTTTTTT	CASSLRDTGELFF
TRBV5-1	.	.	TRBJ2-3	TGCGCCAGCAGCTTGGGCCTGACTACCACAGATACGCAGTATTTT	CASSLGLTTTDTQYF
TRBV14	few	.	TRBJ1-1	TGTGCCAGCAGCCCAGGGCCAAACACTGAAGCTTTCTTT	CASSPGPNTEAFF
TRBV5-1	.	TRBD2	TRBJ2-3	TGCGCCAGCAGCTTGGAGGGAGGGCTGGTGACAGATACGCAGTATTTT	CASSLEGGLVTDTQYF
TRBV4-1	few	.	TRBJ1-2	TGCGCCAGCAGCCAAGGACTTTTCTCTACACCAGGCTACACCTTC	CASSQGLFSTPGYTF
TRBV19	few	.	TRBJ2-3	TGTGCCAGCACCCCGACAGCCAGCACAGATACGCAGTATTTT	CASTPTASTDTQYF
TRBV7-2	.	.	TRBJ2-7	TGTGCCAGCAGCCCCGGTTCGGAGGCAGTCAGTGGCTCCTTC	CASSPGSEAVSGSF
TRBV7-2	.	.	TRBJ2-7	TGTGCCAGCAGCTTATCAGGCGGGCAGTACTTC	CASSLSGGQYF
TRBV25-1	.	.	TRBJ1-2	TGTGCCAGCAGACCTGCAGGGAACTATGGCTACACCTTC	CASRPAGNYGYTF
TRBV20-1	.	.	TRBJ2-7	TGCAGTGCACGGGATAGTTACGAGCAGTACTTC	CSARDSYEQYF
TRBV28	.	.	TRBJ1-1	TGTGCCAGCAGTTTGAGGGTAGGAGGGGGATTCAACACTGAAGCTTTCTTT	CASSLRVGGGFNTEAFF
TRBV5-6	once	TRBD1	TRBJ2-2	TGTGCCAGCAGCTTGGAGTGGGGGACAGGGAACACCGGGGAGCTGTTTTTT	CASSLEWGTGNTGELFF
TRBV11-2	.	TRBD1	TRBJ2-1	TGTGCCAGCGGGGGACAGGGGGCGAACTACAATGAGCAGTTCTTC	CASGGQGANYNEQFF
TRBV7-8	once	.	TRBJ2-7	TGTGCCAGCAGCATAGGGCTGGCTTACGAGCAGTACTTC	CASSIGLAYEQYF
TRBV25-1	.	TRBD2	TRBJ2-7	TGTGCCAGCAGTGAGCTCGGGGGAGGGCCCAACGAGCAGTACTTC	CASSELGGGPNEQYF
TRBV11-1	.	TRBD2	TRBJ2-7	TGTGCCAGCAGCACCTGGGGACTAGCGGGCCACGAGCAGTACTTC	CASSTWGLAGHEQYF
TRBV28	.	.	TRBJ1-4	TGTGCCAGCATGGCCCGGGACGGGTATGAAAAACTGTTTTTT	CASMARDGYEKLFF
TRBV18	.	.	TRBJ2-2	TGTGCCAGCTCACCAACCGCCTTGGGCACCGGGGAGCTGTTTTTT	CASSPTALGTGELFF
TRBV27	.	TRBD1	TRBJ2-1	TGTGCCAGCACTGTGGACAGGGGGACCTACAATGAGCAGTTCTTC	CASTVDRGTYNEQFF
TRBV5-5	.	.	TRBJ1-1	TGTGCCAGCAGCTTTTACGTGAACACTGAAGCTTTCTTT	CASSFYVNTEAFF
TRBV23-1	.	TRBD1	TRBJ2-5	TGCGCCAGCAGTCAACCAGGGGGCTATGAGACCCAGTACTTC	CASSQPGGYETQYF
TRBV18	.	.	TRBJ2-5	TGTGCCAGCTCACCACTGGGGGGCCAGGGGACCCAGTACTTC	CASSPLGGQGTQYF
TRBV28	.	.	TRBJ1-2	TGTGCTACTGGACAGCTAGCTAACTATGGCTACACCTTC	CATGQLANYGYTF
TRBV5-1	.	TRBD1	TRBJ1-1	TGCGCCTCAGCGTCCGACAGGGGGAACACTGAAGCTTTCTTT	CASASDRGNTEAFF
TRBV7-6	.	.	TRBJ2-7	TGTGCCAGCAGCTTAGGTAATGAGCAGTACTTC	CASSLGNEQYF
TRBV15	.	TRBD2	TRBJ2-3	TGTGCCACCAGCAGAGAAGTTGGCGGGAGGGGTACAGATACGCAGTATTTT	CATSREVGGRGTDTQYF
TRBV5-4	.	TRBD2	TRBJ2-1	TGTGCCAGCAGGGCGGGAGGGGACAATGAGCAGTTCTTC	CASRAGGDNEQFF
TRBV7-9	few	.	TRBJ2-3	TGTGCCAGCAGAGGACCTCGACCCGCCCGCACAGATACGCAGTATTTT	CASRGPRPARTDTQYF
TRBV6-1	.	.	TRBJ2-5	TGTGCCAGCAGTGAATGGTCAGGGGGGCAAGAGACCCAGTACTTC	CASSEWSGGQETQYF
TRBV11-2	.	.	TRBJ2-1	TGTGCCAGCAGCTTAGACAGGGGACCGTACAATGAGCAGTTCTTC	CASSLDRGPYNEQFF
TRBV6-1	.	TRBD1	TRBJ2-7	TGTGCCAGCAACCCGACTACAGGGGACGAGCAGTACTTC	CASNPTTGDEQYF
TRBV6-6	.	.	TRBJ1-5	TGTGCCAGCAGCTTACGATCGGGTTTGGAGCCCCAGCATTTT	CASSLRSGLEPQHF
TRBV5-4	.	TRBD2	TRBJ2-2	TGTGCCAGCAGCTCGACTAGCGTAGGATCCGGGGAGCTGTTTTTT	CASSSTSVGSGELFF
TRBV6-6	.	.	TRBJ1-5	TGTGCCACCCAACCGGGGTTCGGGGGCAATCAGCCCCAGCATTTT	CATQPGFGGNQPQHF
TRBV27	once	.	TRBJ1-2	TGTGCCAGCAGTCCGGGTTTTAACAGTGACTATGGCTACACCTTC	CASSPGFNSDYGYTF
TRBV7-8	.	TRBD1	TRBJ2-7	TGTGCCAGCAGCTTGCACCGGGACAGGGGTGCTGGCGAGCAGTACTTC	CASSLHRDRGAGEQYF
TRBV5-1	.	.	TRBJ2-2	TGCGCCAGCAGGAGGAGAGATGGGTCCGGGGAGCTGTTTTTT	CASRRRDGSGELFF